The 15 T cell receptor beta chains reported below all come from one sample, sequenced in a study of blood T cell repertoires in COVID-19. Measured with immunoSEQ multiplex PCR; TCRdb has only the in-frame clones, and not every one. The table shows about 260,000 clones, with about nine tenths occurring only once. The sample taken for sequencing was peripheral blood. The origin of the receptors is a man in his 60s who had recovered from COVID-19.

The rearrangement links TRBV4-2 to TRBJ2-7; tentatively, D is TRBD1 (6 bases). Germline CDR1 and CDR2: LGHNA and YNFKEQ. This CDR3 comprises 14 residues. Trimming shortened V by 0 bases and J by 4 bases, and 10 bases separated the two germline ends. The CDR3 is CASSQEGQRYEQYF. CDR3 nucleotide sequence: TGTGCCAGCAGCCAAGAAGGACAGAGGTACGAGCAGTACTTC.

The V call is TRBV5-8, the J call TRBJ1-6, with 10 bases lining up with TRBD1. Germline values: CDR1 SGHTS, CDR2 YDEGEE. Trimming removed 4 bases from V and 9 bases from J; junction bases left unmatched: 7. The CDR3 totals 15 residues. Here the CDR3 DNA reads TGTGCCAGCAGCAGGTTCGGACAGGGGGTTTCACCCCTCCACTTT. Translation gives CASSRFGQGVSPLHF.

The chain uses TRBV5-1 and TRBJ2-5; 8 positions match TRBD1. V lost 3 bases and J lost 5; bases outside the gene matches: 9. Looked up from germline, CDR1 is SGHRS and CDR2 is YFSETQ. This CDR3 has 15 residues. The CDR3 protein is CASSWMGQAGETQYF. In DNA form, the CDR3 reads TGCGCCAGCAGCTGGATGGGACAGGCAGGGGAGACCCAGTACTTC.

V is TRBV6-4 and J is TRBJ1-2; weak D call: TRBD1 (5 bases). The CDR3 is 14 amino acids. Germline values: CDR1 MRHNA, CDR2 SNTAGT. V was pared by 2 bases and J by 4 bases, with 11 bases between. CDR3 in DNA: TGTGCCAGCAGTGACACATCCAGGGCCTATGGCTACACCTTC. Encoded protein: CASSDTSRAYGYTF.

The V gene is TRBV24-1, the J gene TRBJ2-5, with 7 positions matching TRBD1. The CDR3 length is 15 residues. Unmatched junction bases numbered 8, after V lost 3 bases and J lost 5 bases. The germline CDR1 and CDR2 sequences are KGHDR and SFDVKD. CDR3 sequence reads: CATSDTNRGHETQYF. DNA for the CDR3: TGTGCCACCAGTGATACCAACAGGGGTCACGAGACCCAGTACTTC.

In this sample, this clone turned up many times. The gene calls are TRBV15 and TRBJ1-5, with 10 bases fitting TRBD1. The V segment lost 7 bases and the J segment 7 bases; nucleotides outside the gene matches: 13. The CDR3 length is 16 residues. Germline values: CDR1 LNHNV, CDR2 YYDKDF (reference sequence). CDR3 amino acids: CATKGAGTGVNQPQHF. As DNA, the CDR3 is TGTGCCACCAAAGGGGCCGGGACAGGGGTAAACCAGCCCCAGCATTTT. The variable domain in full, with the rest retrieved from reference TRBV15 and TRBJ1-5, is DAMVIQNPRYQVTQFGKPVTLSCSQTLNHNVMYWYQQKSSQAPKLLFHYYDKDFNNEADTPDNFQSRRPNTSFCFLDIRSPGLGDTAMYLCATKGAGTGVNQPQHFGDGTRLSIL.

The V call is TRBV7-2, the J call TRBJ2-1, with D hard to call. Germline CDR1 reads SGHTA; CDR2 reads FQGNSA. CDR3 length equals 12 residues. Trimming cost V 2 bases and J 10 bases, with 9 bases left between them. The CDR3 DNA reads TGTGCCAGCAGCTTACTTTTCCTGGAGCAGTTCTTC. Translation: CASSLLFLEQFF.

The J gene is TRBJ2-5, the V gene TRBV7-8; weak D call: TRBD1 (6 bases). V lost 5 bases, J lost 3 bases, and 16 bases lay in between. The V gene's germline CDR1 is SGHVS and CDR2 FQNEAQ. The CDR3 extends over 15 amino acids. The CDR3 region has the DNA TGTGCCAGCAGCCGAGGTGGTGGGGGCGAAGAGACCCAGTACTTC. It is translated as CASSRGGGGEETQYF.

The chain is built from TRBV7-9 and TRBJ1-6, with no clear D. V was trimmed by 6 bases and J by 7 bases, leaving 7 bases between them. Germline V gives CDR1 SEHNR, CDR2 FQNEAQ (reference sequence). This CDR3 has 12 residues. CDR3 amino acids: CASREQNSPLHF. The CDR3 region has the DNA TGTGCCAGCAGGGAGCAAAATTCACCCCTCCACTTT.

The genes are TRBV2 and TRBJ2-2, with D perhaps TRBD1 (6 bases). This CDR3 spans 17 amino acids. V was clipped by 6 bases and J by 1 base, with 18 bases between them. Germline V CDR1 and CDR2: SNHLY, FYNNEI. The CDR3, as DNA: TGTGCCAGCAGGTTCCACCTAACCAGGGGGAACACCGGGGAGCTGTTTTTT. It is translated as CASRFHLTRGNTGELFF. The full variable domain, its missing parts supplied by reference TRBV2 and TRBJ2-2, is EPEVTQTPSHQVTQMGQEVILRCVPISNHLYFYWYRQILGQKVEFLVSFYNNEISEKSEIFDDQFSVERPDGSNFTLKIRSTKLEDSAMYFCASRFHLTRGNTGELFFGEGSRLTVL.

The chain has TRBV2 and TRBJ1-5; D uncertain. With 8 bases removed from V and 2 bases from J, the gap between germline ends came to 10 bases. Germline lookup yields CDR1 SNHLY and CDR2 FYNNEI. This CDR3 comprises 13 residues. The CDR3 reads CASLLRGNQPQHF. Here the CDR3 DNA reads TGTGCCAGCCTACTCCGCGGCAATCAGCCCCAGCATTTT.

The chain's CDR3 is CASSTRTGNTEAFF. Written as DNA, the CDR3 is TGTGCCAGCAGCACCCGGACAGGGAACACTGAAGCTTTCTTT. V is TRBV11-2 and J is TRBJ1-1; TRBD1 matches at 7 bases. The CDR3 covers 14 residues. V lost 5 bases and J lost 1; bases outside the gene matches: 4. CDR1 and CDR2 from the germline V gene are SGHAT and FQNNGV.

The chain is built from TRBV20-1 and TRBJ2-5; tentative D call: TRBD2 (6 bases). Deletions cut 3 bases from V and 5 bases from J, with 13 bases between. CDR1 is DFQATT, CDR2 SNEGSKA, per germline (reference sequence). The CDR3 has 13 residues. The CDR3 DNA follows: TGCAGTGCTAGTCTTCGACTAGGGGAGACCCAGTACTTC. Translated: CSASLRLGETQYF.

The V call is TRBV3-1 (or the pseudogene TRBV3-2), the J call TRBJ2-5; 7 nucleotides align to TRBD2. Germline trimming cut 1 base from V and 5 bases from J; bases unmatched to any gene: 10. From germline, CDR1 is LGHDT and CDR2 YNNKEL (reference sequence). CDR3 length equals 16 residues. Here the CDR3 reads CASSQVSGGGQETQYF. DNA of the CDR3: TGTGCCAGCAGCCAAGTTTCGGGCGGGGGTCAGGAGACCCAGTACTTC.

The chain has TRBV6-2 or TRBV6-3 and TRBJ2-7, with D uncertain. The V gene lost 5 bases and the J gene lost 2 bases, with 7 bases spanning the gap. Germline loops: CDR1 MNHEY, CDR2 SVGEGT. There are 12 residues in the CDR3. The CDR3 nucleotides read TGTGCCAGCAGTCCAGATACCTACGAGCAGTACTTC. Translated, it gives CASSPDTYEQYF.